These 10 T cell receptor beta chains originate from one sample sequenced in a study of blood T cell repertoires in COVID-19. The assay was immunoSEQ multiplex PCR, and TCRdb's table has in-frame clones only and misses some. The sample has about 240,000 clones, about four fifths seen once. The source material was peripheral blood. Source of these receptors: a woman aged 18-29 years with acute or convalescent COVID-19.

The chain uses TRBV6-5 and TRBJ2-2; 9 positions agree with TRBD2. The V gene's germline CDR1 is MNHEY and CDR2 SVGAGI. The J segment lost 0 bases and the V segment lost 4 bases, leaving 3 bases of the junction unmatched. This CDR3 spans 16 amino acids. The CDR3 spells CASSWAGGTNTGELFF. The CDR3 bases are TGTGCCAGCAGTTGGGCGGGAGGGACGAACACCGGGGAGCTGTTTTTT.

V and J are TRBV4-2 and TRBJ2-5; D may be TRBD1 (6 bases). Trimming pared 2 bases from V and 3 bases from J, leaving 19 bases between. The CDR3 sequence is 17 residues long. The V gene's germline CDR1 is LGHNA and CDR2 YNFKEQ. CDR3 bases: TGTGCCAGCAGCCAACAAAGGGGGATAAGCCCGAAAGAGACCCAGTACTTC. It encodes CASSQQRGISPKETQYF.

J is TRBJ1-1 and V is TRBV7-6; D not certain. This CDR3 has 13 amino acids. The germline V and J ends were trimmed by 5 bases and 1 base, with 8 bases remaining between them. Germline-derived CDR1 and CDR2 are SGHVS and FNYEAQ. The CDR3 here is CASSPSGNTEAFF. The CDR3, as DNA: TGTGCCAGCAGCCCGTCGGGGAACACTGAAGCTTTCTTT. Combining the CDR3 with reference TRBV7-6 and TRBJ1-1 gives the whole variable domain GAGVSQSPRYKVTKRGQDVALRCDPISGHVSLYWYRQALGQGPEFLTYFNYEAQQDKSGLPNDRFSAERPEGSISTLTIQRTEQRDSAMYRCASSPSGNTEAFFGQGTRLTVV.

The chain carries TRBV27 and TRBJ1-1; D possibly corresponds to TRBD1 (5 bases). Germline assignment: CDR1 MNHEY and CDR2 SMNVEV (reference sequence). V was clipped by 3 bases and J by 8 bases, with 13 bases between them. The CDR3 runs 13 residues. The chain's CDR3 is CASSFRGVGEAFF. In nucleotides, the CDR3 is TGTGCCAGCAGTTTCCGGGGGGTAGGAGAAGCTTTCTTT.

The chain carries TRBV6-5 and TRBJ1-5; 7 positions agree with TRBD1. CDR1 is MNHEY and CDR2 is SVGAGI in the germline V gene. With V trimmed by 6 bases and J by 7 bases, 6 bases remained unmatched. The CDR3 contains 13 residues. CDR3 DNA sequence: TGTGCCAGCAGCCTCGACAGGGTGCAGCCCCAGCATTTT. Amino acids: CASSLDRVQPQHF.

The rearrangement joins TRBV5-1 to TRBJ1-4; TRBD1 agrees at 8 bases. J was trimmed by 7 bases and V by 4 bases; bases with no gene match: 9. Germline V CDR1 and CDR2: SGHRS, YFSETQ. The length of the CDR3 is 15 residues. CDR3 region: CASSGSTGGSEKLFF. DNA for the CDR3: TGCGCCAGCAGCGGCAGCACAGGGGGTAGTGAAAAACTGTTTTTT.

The V and J genes are TRBV18 and TRBJ2-2; D not resolved. Trimming cost V 2 bases and J 1 base, with 5 bases left between them. The CDR3 sequence is 14 residues long. Looked up from germline, CDR1 is KGHSH and CDR2 is LQKENI. CDR3 region: CASSPLRNTGELFF. DNA of the CDR3: TGTGCCAGCTCACCATTGCGGAACACCGGGGAGCTGTTTTTT.

This clone was observed many times. The rearrangement uses TRBV6-2 or TRBV6-3 and TRBJ2-1; 9 bases are shared with TRBD2. V trimming: 2 bases; J trimming: 15 bases; junction bases outside the gene matches: 5. The CDR3 spans 12 residues. The germline CDR1 and CDR2 sequences are MNHEY and SVGEGT. The CDR3 sequence is CASSYDSGSRFF. The CDR3 coding sequence is TGTGCCAGCAGTTACGATAGCGGGAGTCGGTTCTTC.

The genes are TRBV14 and TRBJ2-5, with D maybe TRBD2 (6 bases). V was clipped by 0 bases and J by 3 bases, with 14 bases between them. The CDR3 is 16 amino acids. Germline CDR1 SGHDN, CDR2 FVKESK. In nucleotides, the CDR3 is TGTGCCAGCAGCCAAGACCTAGCGAAAGCGAAAGAGACCCAGTACTTC. Its translation: CASSQDLAKAKETQYF.

V gene TRBV27 combines with J gene TRBJ1-2, with D possibly being TRBD1 (5 bases). Trimming cost V 5 bases and J 4 bases, with 23 bases left between them. Germline values: CDR1 MNHEY, CDR2 SMNVEV (reference sequence). This CDR3 region has 17 residues. CDR3 DNA sequence: TGTGCCAGCAGTCTGTCCCTCAGGGCCGCCATGTCCTATGGCTACACCTTC. Protein product: CASSLSLRAAMSYGYTF.